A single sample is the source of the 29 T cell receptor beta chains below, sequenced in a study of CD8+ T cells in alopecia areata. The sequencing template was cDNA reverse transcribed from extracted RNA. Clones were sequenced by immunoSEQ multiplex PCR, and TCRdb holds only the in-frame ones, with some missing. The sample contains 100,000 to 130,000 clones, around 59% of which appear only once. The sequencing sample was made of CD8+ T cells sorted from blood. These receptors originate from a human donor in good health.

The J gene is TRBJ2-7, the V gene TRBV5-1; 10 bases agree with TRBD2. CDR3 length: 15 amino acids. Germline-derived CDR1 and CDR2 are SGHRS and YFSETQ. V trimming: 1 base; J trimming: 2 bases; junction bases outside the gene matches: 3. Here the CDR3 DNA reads TGCGCCAGCAGCTTGACCAGCGGGGGGGCCTACGAGCAGTACTTC. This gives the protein CASSLTSGGAYEQYF.

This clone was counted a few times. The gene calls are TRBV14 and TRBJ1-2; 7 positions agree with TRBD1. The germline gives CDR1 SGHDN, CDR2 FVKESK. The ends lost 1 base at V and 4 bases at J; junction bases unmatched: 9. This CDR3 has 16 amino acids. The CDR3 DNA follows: TGTGCCAGCAGCCAAGTCTCCGGACAGGACCTCTATGGCTACACCTTC. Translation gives CASSQVSGQDLYGYTF.

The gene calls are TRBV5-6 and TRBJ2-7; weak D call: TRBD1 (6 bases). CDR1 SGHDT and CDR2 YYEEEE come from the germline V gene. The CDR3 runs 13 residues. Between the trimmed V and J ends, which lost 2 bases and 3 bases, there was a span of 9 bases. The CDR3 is CASSFQGNYEQYF. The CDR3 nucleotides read TGTGCCAGCAGCTTTCAGGGGAACTACGAGCAGTACTTC.

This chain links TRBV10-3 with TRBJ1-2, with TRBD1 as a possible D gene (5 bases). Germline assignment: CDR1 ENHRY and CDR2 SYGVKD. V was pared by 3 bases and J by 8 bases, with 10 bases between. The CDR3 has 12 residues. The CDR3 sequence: CAISESGDGYTF. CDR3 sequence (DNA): TGTGCCATCAGTGAATCCGGGGACGGCTACACCTTC.

This CDR3 is CASSTNGEILNTDTQYF. The DNA of the CDR3 is TGTGCCAGCAGCACAAATGGGGAGATCTTAAACACAGATACGCAGTATTTT. The chain combines TRBV7-2 with TRBJ2-3; tentative D call: TRBD2 (5 bases). From germline, CDR1 is SGHTA and CDR2 FQGNSA. Trimming pared 5 bases from V and 2 bases from J, leaving 20 bases between. The CDR3 is 17 residues long.

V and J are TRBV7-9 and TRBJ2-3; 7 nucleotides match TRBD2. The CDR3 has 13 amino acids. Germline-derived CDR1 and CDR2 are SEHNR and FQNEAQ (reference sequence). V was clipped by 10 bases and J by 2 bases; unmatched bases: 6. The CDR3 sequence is CATGGPYTDTQYF. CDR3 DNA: TGTGCCACGGGGGGTCCTTACACAGATACGCAGTATTTT.

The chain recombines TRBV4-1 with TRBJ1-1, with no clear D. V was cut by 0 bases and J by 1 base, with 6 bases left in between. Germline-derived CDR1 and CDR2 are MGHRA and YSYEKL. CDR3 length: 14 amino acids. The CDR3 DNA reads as TGCGCCAGCAGCCAAGATATGCAGAACACTGAAGCTTTCTTT. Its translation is CASSQDMQNTEAFF.

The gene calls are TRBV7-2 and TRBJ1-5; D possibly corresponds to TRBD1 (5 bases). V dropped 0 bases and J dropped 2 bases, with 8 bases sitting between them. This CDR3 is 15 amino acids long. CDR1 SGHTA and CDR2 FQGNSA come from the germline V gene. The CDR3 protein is CASSLARVGNQPQHF. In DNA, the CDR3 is TGTGCCAGCAGCTTAGCCAGGGTGGGCAATCAGCCCCAGCATTTT.

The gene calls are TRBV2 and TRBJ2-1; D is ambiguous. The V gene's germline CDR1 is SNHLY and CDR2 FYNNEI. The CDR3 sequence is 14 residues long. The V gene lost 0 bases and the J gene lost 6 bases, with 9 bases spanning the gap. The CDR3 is CASSEAGNVNEQFF. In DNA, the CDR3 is TGTGCCAGCAGTGAAGCGGGGAACGTCAATGAGCAGTTCTTC.

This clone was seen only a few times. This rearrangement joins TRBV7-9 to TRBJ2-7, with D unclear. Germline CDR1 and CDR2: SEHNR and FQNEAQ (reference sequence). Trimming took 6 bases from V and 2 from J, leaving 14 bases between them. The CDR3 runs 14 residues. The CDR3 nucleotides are TGTGCCAGCAGTCCGAAGTCGTACCCCTACGAGCAGTACTTC. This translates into CASSPKSYPYEQYF.

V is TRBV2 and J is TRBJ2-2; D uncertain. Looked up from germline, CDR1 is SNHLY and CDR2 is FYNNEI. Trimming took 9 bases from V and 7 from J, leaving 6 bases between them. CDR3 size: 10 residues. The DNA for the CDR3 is TGTGCCAGTTCCAGCGGGGAGCTGTTTTTT. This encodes CASSSGELFF.

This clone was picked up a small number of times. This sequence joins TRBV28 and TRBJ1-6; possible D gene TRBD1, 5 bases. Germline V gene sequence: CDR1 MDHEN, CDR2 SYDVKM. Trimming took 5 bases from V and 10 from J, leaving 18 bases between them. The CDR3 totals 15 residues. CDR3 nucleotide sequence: TGTGCCAGCAGTCGGGATCCGGGGGGTATCTCACCCCTCCACTTT. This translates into CASSRDPGGISPLHF.

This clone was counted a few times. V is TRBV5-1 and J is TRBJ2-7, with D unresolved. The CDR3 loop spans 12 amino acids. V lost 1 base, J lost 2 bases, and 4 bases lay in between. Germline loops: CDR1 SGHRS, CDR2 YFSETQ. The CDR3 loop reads CASSLPAYEQYF. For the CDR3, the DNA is TGCGCCAGCAGCTTGCCAGCCTACGAGCAGTACTTC.

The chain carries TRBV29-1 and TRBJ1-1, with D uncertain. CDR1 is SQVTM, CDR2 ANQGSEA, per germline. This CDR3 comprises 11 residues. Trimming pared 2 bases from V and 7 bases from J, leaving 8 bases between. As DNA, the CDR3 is TGCAGCGTTGAACTCGGGGTTGAAGCTTTCTTT. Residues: CSVELGVEAFF.

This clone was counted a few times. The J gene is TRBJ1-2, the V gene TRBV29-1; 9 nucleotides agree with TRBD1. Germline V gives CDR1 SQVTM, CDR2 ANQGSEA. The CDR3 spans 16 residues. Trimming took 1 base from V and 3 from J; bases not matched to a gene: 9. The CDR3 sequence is CSVEGTGTGQYYGYTF. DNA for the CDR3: TGCAGCGTTGAAGGGACCGGGACAGGGCAATACTATGGCTACACCTTC.

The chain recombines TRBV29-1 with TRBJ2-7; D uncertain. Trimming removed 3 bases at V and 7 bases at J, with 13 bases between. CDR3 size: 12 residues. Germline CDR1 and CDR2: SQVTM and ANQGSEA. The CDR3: CSVEGLVGEQYF. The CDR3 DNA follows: TGCAGCGTTGAGGGCCTAGTAGGGGAGCAGTACTTC.

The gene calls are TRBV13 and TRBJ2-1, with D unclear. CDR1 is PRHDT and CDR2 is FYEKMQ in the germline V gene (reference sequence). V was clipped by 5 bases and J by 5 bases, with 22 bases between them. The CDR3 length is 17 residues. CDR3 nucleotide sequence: TGTGCCAGCAGCCCTGGGCCCGGAGAAGGGTCGGACAATGAGCAGTTCTTC. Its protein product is CASSPGPGEGSDNEQFF.

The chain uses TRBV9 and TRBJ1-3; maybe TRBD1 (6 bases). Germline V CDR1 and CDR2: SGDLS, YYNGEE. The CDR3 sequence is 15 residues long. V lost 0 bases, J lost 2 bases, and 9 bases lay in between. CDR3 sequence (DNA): TGTGCCAGCAGCGTAGAAGGGGGTACTGGAAACACCATATATTTT. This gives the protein CASSVEGGTGNTIYF.

CDR3 region: CSVEWQGAGSPQETQYF. DNA for the CDR3: TGCAGCGTTGAATGGCAGGGGGCCGGATCACCCCAAGAGACCCAGTACTTC. The chain recombines TRBV29-1 with TRBJ2-5, with 8 nucleotides matching TRBD1. Germline assignment: CDR1 SQVTM and CDR2 ANQGSEA. J was trimmed by 1 base and V by 2 bases; bases with no gene match: 12. The CDR3 runs to 17 residues. The entire variable domain, with the rest obtained from reference TRBV29-1 and TRBJ2-5, is as follows: SAVISQKPSRDICQRGTSLTIQCQVDSQVTMMFWYRQQPGQSLTLIATANQGSEATYESGFVIDKFPISRPNLTFSTLTVSNMSPEDSSIYLCSVEWQGAGSPQETQYFGPGTRLLVL.

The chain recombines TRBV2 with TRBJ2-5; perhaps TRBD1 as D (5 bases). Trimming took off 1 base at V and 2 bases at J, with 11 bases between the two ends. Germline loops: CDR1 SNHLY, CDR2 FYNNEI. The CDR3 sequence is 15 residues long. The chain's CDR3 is CASSEVDIAQETQYF. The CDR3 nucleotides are TGTGCCAGCAGTGAAGTGGACATAGCTCAAGAGACCCAGTACTTC.

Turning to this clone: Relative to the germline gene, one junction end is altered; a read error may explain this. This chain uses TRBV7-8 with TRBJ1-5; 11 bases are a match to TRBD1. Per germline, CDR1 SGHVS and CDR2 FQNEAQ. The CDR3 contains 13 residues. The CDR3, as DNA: TGTGCCAGCAGCCCAGGACAGGGGGCTAAGTGCTGGTTT. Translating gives CASSPGQGAKCWF.

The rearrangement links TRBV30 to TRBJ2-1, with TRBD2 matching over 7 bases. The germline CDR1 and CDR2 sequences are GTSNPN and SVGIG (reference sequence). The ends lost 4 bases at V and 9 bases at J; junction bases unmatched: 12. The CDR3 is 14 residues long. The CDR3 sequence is CAWKPQAGPLEQFF. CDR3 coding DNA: TGTGCCTGGAAACCCCAAGCGGGGCCCCTTGAGCAGTTCTTC.

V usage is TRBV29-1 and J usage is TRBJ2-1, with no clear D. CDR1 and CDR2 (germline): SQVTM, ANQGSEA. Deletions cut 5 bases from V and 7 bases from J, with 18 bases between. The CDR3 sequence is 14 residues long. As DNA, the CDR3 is TGCAGCGTTCCAACGGGTTACGCAGCAAATGAGCAGTTCTTC. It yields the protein CSVPTGYAANEQFF.

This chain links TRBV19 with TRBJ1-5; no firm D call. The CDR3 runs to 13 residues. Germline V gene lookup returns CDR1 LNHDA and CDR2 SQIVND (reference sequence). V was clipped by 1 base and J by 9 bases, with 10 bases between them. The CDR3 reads CASSIGTVRPQHF. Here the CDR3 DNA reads TGTGCCAGTAGTATAGGGACGGTGAGGCCCCAGCATTTT.

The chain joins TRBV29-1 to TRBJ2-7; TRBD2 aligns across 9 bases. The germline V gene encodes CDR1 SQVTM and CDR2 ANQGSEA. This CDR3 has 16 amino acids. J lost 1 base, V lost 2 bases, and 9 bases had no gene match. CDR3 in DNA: TGCAGCGTTGAAAGTAGCGGGGGCCGTCATTCCTACGAGCAGTACTTC. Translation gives CSVESSGGRHSYEQYF.

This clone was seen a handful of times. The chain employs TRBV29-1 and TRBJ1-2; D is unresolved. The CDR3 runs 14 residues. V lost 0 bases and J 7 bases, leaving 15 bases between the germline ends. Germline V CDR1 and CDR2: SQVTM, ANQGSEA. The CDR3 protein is CSVEEGSGVPGYTF. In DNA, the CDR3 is TGCAGCGTTGAAGAGGGTAGCGGGGTCCCTGGCTACACCTTC.

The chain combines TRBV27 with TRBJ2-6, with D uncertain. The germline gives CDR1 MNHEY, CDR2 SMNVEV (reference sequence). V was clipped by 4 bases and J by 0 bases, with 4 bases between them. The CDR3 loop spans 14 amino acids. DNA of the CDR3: TGTGCCAGCAGTTCATTCTCTGGGGCCAACGTCCTGACTTTC. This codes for CASSSFSGANVLTF.

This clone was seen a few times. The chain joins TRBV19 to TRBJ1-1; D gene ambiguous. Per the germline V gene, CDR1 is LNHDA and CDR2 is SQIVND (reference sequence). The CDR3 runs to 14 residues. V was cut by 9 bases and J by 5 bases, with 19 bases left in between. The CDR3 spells CASKRVQALTEAFF. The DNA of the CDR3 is TGTGCCAGCAAAAGGGTCCAGGCTTTGACTGAAGCTTTCTTT.

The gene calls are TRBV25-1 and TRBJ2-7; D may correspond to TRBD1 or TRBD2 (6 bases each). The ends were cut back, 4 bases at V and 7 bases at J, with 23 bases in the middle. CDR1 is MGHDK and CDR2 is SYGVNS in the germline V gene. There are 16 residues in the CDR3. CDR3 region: CASSAYFKGGTLEQYF. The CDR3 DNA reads TGTGCCAGCAGTGCCTACTTCAAGGGGGGTACGCTGGAGCAGTACTTC.